What follows are 20 T cell receptor beta chains derived from one specimen sequenced in a study of blood T cell repertoires in COVID-19. Profiling relied on immunoSEQ multiplex PCR, and the TCRdb table lists in-frame clones only, not all of them. This table holds more than 150,000 clones, 79% found once. Material: peripheral blood. Source of these receptors: a man between 60 and 70 years old with active or convalescent COVID-19.

The V gene is TRBV18, the J gene TRBJ2-3; 7 nucleotides match TRBD1. Per germline, CDR1 KGHSH and CDR2 LQKENI. This CDR3 is built from 15 residues. The junction had 11 bases not matched to a gene; V was cut back by 9 bases and J by 2 bases. CDR3 in amino acids: CASLPGTATTDTQYF. Here the CDR3 DNA reads TGTGCCAGTCTCCCGGGGACAGCGACCACAGATACGCAGTATTTT. Using reference TRBV18 and TRBJ2-3 for the parts outside the CDR3, the full variable domain is NAGVMQNPRHLVRRRGQEARLRCSPMKGHSHVYWYRQLPEEGLKFMVYLQKENIIDESGMPKERFSAEFPKEGPSILRIQQVVRGDSAAYFCASLPGTATTDTQYFGPGTRLTVL.

This sequence joins TRBV28 and TRBJ1-1; D unclear. Between the trimmed V and J ends, which lost 5 bases and 1 base, there was a span of 2 bases. Germline V gene sequence: CDR1 MDHEN, CDR2 SYDVKM. The CDR3 contains 11 residues. The CDR3 DNA follows: TGTGCCAGCAGTCGGAACACTGAAGCTTTCTTT. Translating gives CASSRNTEAFF.

V and J are TRBV30 and TRBJ2-3, with 8 bases matching TRBD2. Per germline, CDR1 GTSNPN and CDR2 SVGIG (reference sequence). The CDR3 is made up of 14 amino acids. With 4 bases clipped from V and 4 bases from J, the junction kept 7 bases outside the gene matches. The CDR3 reads CAWTGGHGPDTQYF. The CDR3 DNA is TGTGCCTGGACGGGGGGGCACGGCCCAGATACGCAGTATTTT. Drawing the rest from reference TRBV30 and TRBJ2-3, the complete variable domain is SQTIHQWPATLVQPVGSPLSLECTVEGTSNPNLYWYRQAAGRGLQLLFYSVGIGQISSEVPQNLSASRPQDRQFILSSKKLLLSDSGFYLCAWTGGHGPDTQYFGPGTRLTVL.

V gene TRBV13 combines with J gene TRBJ2-3; TRBD2 aligns across 9 bases. CDR3 length: 14 residues. The junction had 4 bases not matched to a gene; V was cut back by 4 bases and J by 5 bases. The germline V gene has CDR1 PRHDT and CDR2 FYEKMQ (reference sequence). CDR3 nucleotides: TGTGCCAGCAGCTCCCAAGCGGGAGGAGATACGCAGTATTTT. Residues: CASSSQAGGDTQYF.

The chain is built from TRBV5-1 and TRBJ2-7; possible D gene TRBD2, 6 bases. Germline CDR1 and CDR2: SGHRS and YFSETQ. CDR3 length: 14 residues. Trimming removed 0 bases from V and 5 bases from J, with 12 bases in between. CDR3 sequence reads: CASSLAGRRDEQYF. In DNA form, the CDR3 reads TGCGCCAGCAGCTTGGCCGGCAGGAGGGACGAGCAGTACTTC.

The chain employs TRBV2 and TRBJ1-5; TRBD1 agrees at 8 bases. V dropped 3 bases and J dropped 6; count of bases not matched to a gene: 10. The CDR3 length is 16 residues. The germline CDR1 and CDR2 sequences are SNHLY and FYNNEI. CDR3 loop: CASSEYLGQGGQPQHF. The CDR3 DNA reads as TGTGCCAGCAGTGAGTATCTAGGACAGGGCGGTCAGCCCCAGCATTTT.

This clone was observed at least ten times. The DNA for the CDR3 is TGTGCCAGTTCCCGACAGGGTAATGGCTACACCTTC. It translates to CASSRQGNGYTF. The chain links TRBV19 to TRBJ1-2; 7 bases match TRBD1. From germline, CDR1 is LNHDA and CDR2 SQIVND (reference sequence). The CDR3 spans 12 residues. Losses at the gene ends were 8 bases for V and 6 bases for J; bases not matched to a gene: 6.

The chain has TRBV7-2 and TRBJ1-6; 8 bases agree with TRBD1. Germline V CDR1 and CDR2: SGHTA, FQGNSA. The CDR3 extends over 15 amino acids. With V trimmed by 5 bases and J by 8 bases, 8 bases remained unmatched. The CDR3 loop reads CASSQDRAGDSPLHF. CDR3 nucleotides: TGTGCCAGCAGCCAGGACAGGGCGGGTGATTCACCCCTCCACTTT.

The genes are TRBV10-1 and TRBJ2-5; 9 positions agree with TRBD2. The V gene's germline CDR1 is WNHNN and CDR2 SYGVQD (reference sequence). After removal of 6 bases from V and 3 bases from J, the junction contained 11 bases not matched to a gene. The CDR3 runs 16 residues. The CDR3 region is CASRGAGRLAEETQYF. The CDR3 coding sequence is TGCGCCAGCAGGGGGGCGGGAAGACTAGCGGAAGAGACCCAGTACTTC.

The chain couples TRBV6-2 or TRBV6-3 to TRBJ1-2; D is unresolved. From germline, CDR1 is MNHEY and CDR2 SVGEGT. The CDR3 consists of 14 residues. Trimming stripped 4 bases from V and 3 bases from J, with 12 bases between. In DNA, the CDR3 is TGTGCCAGCAGTTCACCTACTAGACACTATGGCTACACCTTC. Protein sequence: CASSSPTRHYGYTF.

This chain links TRBV10-3 with TRBJ2-1; 12 bases line up with TRBD1. V lost 4 bases to trimming and J lost 8 bases; unmatched junction nucleotides: 6. Germline-derived CDR1 and CDR2 are ENHRY and SYGVKD. This CDR3 spans 15 amino acids. CDR3 loop: CAISAGQGARDEQFF. CDR3 sequence (DNA): TGTGCCATCAGTGCGGGACAGGGGGCGCGTGATGAGCAGTTCTTC.

This chain links TRBV7-3 with TRBJ2-3; D not certain. Germline assignment: CDR1 SGHTA and CDR2 FQGTGA. Trimming shortened V by 6 bases and J by 0 bases, and 10 bases separated the two germline ends. This CDR3 region has 14 residues. CDR3 protein: CASRQMSSTDTQYF. CDR3 DNA: TGTGCCAGCAGGCAAATGAGTAGCACAGATACGCAGTATTTT.

V gene TRBV9 combines with J gene TRBJ2-1, with 8 bases identical to TRBD2. V shed 0 bases and J 9 bases; nucleotides not matched to a gene: 8. The germline V gene encodes CDR1 SGDLS and CDR2 YYNGEE. This CDR3 comprises 15 residues. CDR3 loop: CASSVVVSGILEQFF. CDR3 coding DNA: TGTGCCAGCAGCGTAGTGGTTAGCGGGATACTTGAGCAGTTCTTC.

The chain links TRBV7-2 to TRBJ2-1; 7 nucleotides agree with TRBD2. This CDR3 has 14 residues. J lost 8 bases, V lost 0 bases, and 4 bases had no gene match. In germline, CDR1 is SGHTA, CDR2 FQGNSA. The CDR3 here is CASSLARLADEQFF. CDR3 in DNA: TGTGCCAGCAGCTTAGCAAGACTAGCCGATGAGCAGTTCTTC. Drawing the rest from reference TRBV7-2 and TRBJ2-1, the complete variable domain is GAGVSQSPSNKVTEKGKDVELRCDPISGHTALYWYRQSLGQGLEFLIYFQGNSAPDKSGLPSDRFSAERTGGSVSTLTIQRTQQEDSAVYLCASSLARLADEQFFGPGTRLTVL.

J is TRBJ2-3 and V is TRBV29-1, with 7 bases matching TRBD2. Germline-derived CDR1 and CDR2 are SQVTM and ANQGSEA. The trim removed 6 bases at V and 6 bases at J, leaving 3 bases unmatched. This CDR3 comprises 11 residues. The CDR3 sequence: CSVELADTQYF. CDR3 coding DNA: TGCAGCGTCGAACTAGCGGATACGCAGTATTTT.

The chain is built from TRBV7-2 and TRBJ1-2; 8 nucleotides match TRBD1. The germline V gene encodes CDR1 SGHTA and CDR2 FQGNSA. The ends lost 5 bases at V and 4 bases at J; junction bases unmatched: 9. The CDR3 spans 15 residues. In nucleotides, the CDR3 is TGTGCCAGCAGCCCCCGCGGCGGGACAGGCTATGGCTACACCTTC. Its protein is CASSPRGGTGYGYTF.

This clone has a single count. The gene calls are TRBV12-3 or TRBV12-4 and TRBJ2-2; 8 bases fit TRBD2. The CDR3 covers 12 residues. CDR3 nucleotide sequence: TGTGTAGGGACTAGTAACACCGGGGAGCTGTTTTTT. The encoded protein is CVGTSNTGELFF.

CDR3 coding DNA: TGCGCCAGCACAAAATCCACAGGGGTCGAAAAACTGTTTTTT. This encodes CASTKSTGVEKLFF. V usage is TRBV5-1 and J usage is TRBJ1-4, with 7 bases aligning to TRBD1. The trim removed 6 bases at V and 8 bases at J, leaving 10 bases unmatched. CDR1 is SGHRS and CDR2 is YFSETQ in the germline V gene. CDR3 length: 14 amino acids. Filled out from reference TRBV5-1 and TRBJ1-4, the complete variable domain reads KAGVTQTPRYLIKTRGQQVTLSCSPISGHRSVSWYQQTPGQGLQFLFEYFSETQRNKGNFPGRFSGRQFSNSRSEMNVSTLELGDSALYLCASTKSTGVEKLFFGSGTQLSVL.

This chain uses TRBV10-3 with TRBJ1-4; 7 nucleotides agree with TRBD1. Trimming removed 6 bases from V and 8 bases from J; junction bases left unmatched: 12. This CDR3 has 15 residues. The germline V gene has CDR1 ENHRY and CDR2 SYGVKD. CDR3 coding DNA: TGTGCCATCAGCGACCCGAACAGGGGACGGGAAAAACTGTTTTTT. It specifies CAISDPNRGREKLFF.

The chain links TRBV4-3 to TRBJ2-1; tentatively, D is TRBD2 (6 bases). CDR1 is LGHNA, CDR2 YSLEER, per germline. V was pared by 3 bases and J by 9 bases, with 18 bases between. CDR3 length: 15 residues. Here the CDR3 reads CASSQMGGWGVEQFF. For the CDR3, the DNA is TGCGCCAGCAGCCAGATGGGGGGATGGGGAGTTGAGCAGTTCTTC.